Each of the 27 T cell receptor beta chains below was sequenced from the same sample in a study of T cells in Graves' hyperthyroidism and ophthalmopathy. TCR beta CDR3 region amplification was performed from RNA transcripts. The HTBI primer set was used in a first-round RT-PCR of the TCR CDR3. MiXCR was run by TCRdb on the multiplex PCR reads, yielding one entry per CDR3 protein. The sample has approximately 710,000 distinct CDR3 sequences, around 16% seen once. Sequenced input: blood. These receptors originate from a man aged 50 to 59 with Graves' hyperthyroidism.

The J gene is TRBJ1-1, the V gene TRBV9, with a possible D match to TRBD1 (5 bases). The germline V and J ends were trimmed by 4 bases and 6 bases, with 19 bases remaining between them. This CDR3 has 15 amino acids. The germline V gene has CDR1 SGDLS and CDR2 YYNGEE. The CDR3 region is CASSPRGGRASEAFF. CDR3 nucleotides: TGTGCCAGCAGCCCCCGTGGGGGAAGGGCGTCTGAAGCTTTCTTT.

About this clonotype: A much larger clonotype is one base distant, so this may be a read error. This chain uses TRBV18 with TRBJ1-5; D is unresolved. Trimming removed 10 bases from V and 0 bases from J, with 10 bases in between. This CDR3 has 13 residues. CDR1 is KGHSH and CDR2 is LQKENI in the germline V gene. CDR3: CAISHDSNQPQHF. DNA for the CDR3: TGTGCCATCTCCCACGATAGCAATCAGCCCCAGCATTTT.

This CDR3 is CASSSSGTRGEQYF. CDR3 DNA: TGTGCCAGCTCGAGCTCCGGGACCCGGGGCGAGCAGTACTTC. This chain connects TRBV28 to TRBJ2-7; D tentatively fits TRBD1 or TRBD2 (5 bases each). The CDR3 is 14 amino acids. Germline V gives CDR1 MDHEN, CDR2 SYDVKM. With 8 bases removed from V and 6 bases from J, the gap between germline ends came to 20 bases.

This clonotype showed up many times. The gene calls are TRBV6-1 and TRBJ1-2; 8 bases match TRBD1. This CDR3 comprises 15 residues. V gave up 6 bases and J gave up 8 bases; unmatched junction bases: 14. Germline values: CDR1 MNHNS, CDR2 SASEGT. The CDR3 region is CASRQLGQAILGYTF. CDR3 nucleotides: TGTGCCAGCAGACAATTGGGACAGGCCATCCTGGGCTACACCTTC.

The CDR3 is CASSLRQLTEAFF. The CDR3 DNA reads TGTGCCAGCAGCTTGAGACAGCTCACTGAAGCTTTCTTT. The rearrangement uses TRBV7-3 and TRBJ1-1, with D tentatively TRBD1 (5 bases). This CDR3 region has 13 residues. The ends were cut back, 3 bases at V and 4 bases at J, with 9 bases in the middle. Per the germline V gene, CDR1 is SGHTA and CDR2 is FQGTGA.

This clonotype was detected ten times or more. The genes are TRBV3-1 and TRBJ2-5, with 10 bases lining up with TRBD2. This CDR3 comprises 14 residues. V gave up 3 bases and J gave up 7 bases; unmatched junction bases: 5. Germline-derived CDR1 and CDR2 are LGHDT and YNNKEL (reference sequence). The CDR3 DNA sequence: TGTGCCAGCAGCCAGGGTAGGACTAGCGGGACCCAGTACTTC. Its protein is CASSQGRTSGTQYF.

This clonotype has ten or more counts. The chain joins TRBV7-6 to TRBJ1-6, with unresolved D. The CDR3 sequence is 14 residues long. Germline CDR1 and CDR2: SGHVS and FNYEAQ. The V end was cut by 1 base, the J end by 9 bases, with 10 bases between. For the CDR3, the DNA is TGTGCCAGCAGCTTAGGGATGGGAACTTCACCCCTCCACTTT. This encodes CASSLGMGTSPLHF.

The J gene is TRBJ1-2, the V gene TRBV2; D gene ambiguous. In germline, CDR1 is SNHLY, CDR2 FYNNEI. V was cut by 5 bases and J by 6 bases, with 13 bases left in between. CDR3 length equals 13 residues. The CDR3 DNA reads as TGTGCCAGCAGTAAACCTAGGGTTGATGGCTACACCTTC. It encodes CASSKPRVDGYTF. Variable domain in full (rest from reference TRBV2 and TRBJ1-2): EPEVTQTPSHQVTQMGQEVILRCVPISNHLYFYWYRQILGQKVEFLVSFYNNEISEKSEIFDDQFSVERPDGSNFTLKIRSTKLEDSAMYFCASSKPRVDGYTFGSGTRLTVV.

This clonotype was seen only a few times. V usage is TRBV15 and J usage is TRBJ2-7, with D unclear. V gave up 3 bases and J gave up 4 bases, with 4 bases separating them. This CDR3 comprises 11 residues. CDR1 and CDR2 from the germline V gene are LNHNV and YYDKDF (reference sequence). CDR3 sequence: CATSSQYEQYF. CDR3 nucleotides: TGTGCCACCAGCAGTCAATACGAGCAGTACTTC.

This clonotype was seen a few times. J is TRBJ1-5 and V is TRBV9; no definite D call. Trimming removed 2 bases at V and 5 bases at J, with 14 bases between. The CDR3 has 15 residues. Germline V gives CDR1 SGDLS, CDR2 YYNGEE. This chain's CDR3 is CASSVVPGPHQPQHF. CDR3 bases: TGTGCCAGCAGCGTGGTTCCAGGCCCCCATCAGCCCCAGCATTTT. The whole variable domain, filled in from reference TRBV9 and TRBJ1-5, reads DSGVTQTPKHLITATGQRVTLRCSPRSGDLSVYWYQQSLDQGLQFLIQYYNGEERAKGNILERFSAQQFPDLHSELNLSSLELGDSALYFCASSVVPGPHQPQHFGDGTRLSIL.

V gene TRBV6-1 combines with J gene TRBJ2-7, with D perhaps TRBD1 or TRBD2 (5 bases each). V was cut by 2 bases and J by 7 bases, with 15 bases left in between. CDR1 MNHNS and CDR2 SASEGT come from the germline V gene. The length of the CDR3 is 14 residues. The DNA of the CDR3 is TGTGCCAGCAGTGAAAGGGACCACCACTGGGAGCAGTACTTC. Encoded protein: CASSERDHHWEQYF.

The J gene is TRBJ2-2, the V gene TRBV7-9; 12 nucleotides match TRBD2. Losses at the gene ends were 3 bases for V and 7 bases for J; bases not matched to a gene: 12. The germline V gene has CDR1 SEHNR and CDR2 FQNEAQ (reference sequence). This CDR3 comprises 18 residues. CDR3 in DNA: TGTGCCAGCAGCTTTCTAACTAGCGGGAGGACCAACGTCGGGGAGCTGTTTTTT. This translates into CASSFLTSGRTNVGELFF.

The chain's CDR3 is CASSPWGLGSSYEQYF. CDR3 sequence (DNA): TGCGCCAGCAGCCCTTGGGGCCTCGGCAGCTCCTACGAGCAGTACTTC. The chain joins TRBV5-1 to TRBJ2-7; possible D gene TRBD1, 5 bases. The CDR3 spans 16 residues. Trimming stripped 4 bases from V and 0 bases from J, with 17 bases between. Per germline, CDR1 SGHRS and CDR2 YFSETQ. Using reference TRBV5-1 and TRBJ2-7 for the parts outside the CDR3, the full variable domain is KAGVTQTPRYLIKTRGQQVTLSCSPISGHRSVSWYQQTPGQGLQFLFEYFSETQRNKGNFPGRFSGRQFSNSRSEMNVSTLELGDSALYLCASSPWGLGSSYEQYFGPGTRLTVT.

The chain joins TRBV7-9 to TRBJ2-7; 8 bases align to TRBD2. V shed 3 bases, J shed 1 base, and the junction held 5 bases outside the gene matches. The CDR3 extends over 15 amino acids. CDR1 is SEHNR and CDR2 is FQNEAQ in the germline V gene (reference sequence). CDR3 protein: CASSFTSGGSYEQYF. DNA for the CDR3: TGTGCCAGCAGCTTTACTAGCGGAGGGTCCTACGAGCAGTACTTC. Drawing the rest from reference TRBV7-9 and TRBJ2-7, the complete variable domain is DTGVSQNPRHKITKRGQNVTFRCDPISEHNRLYWYRQTLGQGPEFLTYFQNEAQLEKSRLLSDRFSAERPKGSFSTLEIQRTEQGDSAMYLCASSFTSGGSYEQYFGPGTRLTVT.

In regard to this clonotype: This may be a read error: a much more frequent sequence differs by one nucleotide. No conserved phenylalanine or tryptophan ends this CDR3, so it is likely a read error. The chain links TRBV7-8 to TRBJ2-7, with 7 bases matching TRBD1. Per germline, CDR1 SGHVS and CDR2 FQNEAQ. Unmatched junction bases numbered 12, after V lost 4 bases and J lost 0 bases. The CDR3 runs 17 residues. CDR3 bases: TGTGCCAGCAGCTCCAGTTCAGGGACAGTGACCTCCTACGAGCAGTACCTC. Its translation is CASSSSSGTVTSYEQYL.

This clonotype has a count of ten or more. Here the CDR3 DNA reads TGTGCCAGCAGTTCATCTGGGGCGATGAACACTGAAGCTTTCTTT. Amino acid sequence: CASSSSGAMNTEAFF. The chain joins TRBV28 to TRBJ1-1; weak D call: TRBD1 (5 bases). CDR1 and CDR2 (germline): MDHEN, SYDVKM. CDR3 length: 15 residues. V was cut by 4 bases and J by 0 bases, with 12 bases left in between.

This clonotype appeared a single time. This may be a read error: a much more frequent sequence differs by one nucleotide. The chain couples TRBV7-9 to TRBJ2-7; D not certain. CDR1 is SEHNR and CDR2 is FQNEAQ in the germline V gene (reference sequence). The CDR3 is made up of 14 amino acids. Trimming left V 5 bases short and J 3 bases short, with 14 bases between. CDR3: CASSPGPFDYEQYF. The CDR3 bases are TGTGCCAGCAGCCCCGGACCGTTCGACTACGAGCAGTACTTC.

The J gene is TRBJ2-6, the V gene TRBV5-1; D not resolved. Germline V lookup: CDR1 SGHRS, CDR2 YFSETQ. This CDR3 is built from 16 residues. The V gene lost 0 bases and the J gene lost 0 bases, with 7 bases spanning the gap. The chain's CDR3 is CASSLAPGSGANVLTF. In nucleotides, the CDR3 is TGCGCCAGCAGCTTGGCACCGGGCTCTGGGGCCAACGTCCTGACTTTC.

This clonotype has only a few counts. J is TRBJ1-2 and V is TRBV24-1; no reliable D call. This CDR3 region has 13 residues. The V gene lost 1 base and the J gene lost 3 bases, with 5 bases spanning the gap. Looked up from germline, CDR1 is KGHDR and CDR2 is SFDVKD. The DNA for the CDR3 is TGTGCCACCAGTGATTTTACGGACTATGGCTACACCTTC. Encoded protein: CATSDFTDYGYTF.

The chain links TRBV28 to TRBJ1-5; 8 positions match TRBD1. The ends lost 5 bases at V and 5 bases at J; junction bases unmatched: 11. Germline CDR1 MDHEN, CDR2 SYDVKM. The length of the CDR3 is 16 residues. CDR3 in amino acids: CASSATTGAKDQPQHF. The CDR3 nucleotides are TGTGCCAGCAGTGCAACGACAGGGGCGAAGGATCAGCCCCAGCATTTT.

This rearrangement joins TRBV6-1 to TRBJ1-1; D remains unclear. The length of the CDR3 is 14 residues. Germline CDR1 and CDR2: MNHNS and SASEGT. The germline V and J ends were trimmed by 6 bases and 1 base, with 12 bases remaining between them. CDR3 bases: TGTGCCAGCAGCTACGAGAGGGAGAACACTGAAGCTTTCTTT. Protein: CASSYERENTEAFF.

This clonotype was observed many times. V usage is TRBV28 and J usage is TRBJ2-5; D is unclear. The CDR3 consists of 13 residues. V was pared by 6 bases and J by 2 bases, with 10 bases between. Germline V CDR1 and CDR2: MDHEN, SYDVKM. DNA for the CDR3: TGTGCCAGCAGGCTGACATCTCAAGAGACCCAGTACTTC. Encoded protein: CASRLTSQETQYF.

This clonotype appeared many times. The chain joins TRBV6-5 to TRBJ1-2; D is ambiguous. Trimming stripped 2 bases from V and 4 bases from J, with 8 bases between. The CDR3 sequence is 13 residues long. The germline V gene has CDR1 MNHEY and CDR2 SVGAGI. The CDR3 coding sequence is TGTGCCAGCAGTTACGAGGTGGTCTATGGCTACACCTTC. The encoded protein is CASSYEVVYGYTF.

This clonotype was counted many times. The chain links TRBV7-9 to TRBJ2-7; 7 bases match TRBD2. This CDR3 comprises 15 residues. With V trimmed by 2 bases and J by 2 bases, 6 bases remained unmatched. Germline CDR1 is SEHNR and CDR2 is FQNEAQ (reference sequence). CDR3 sequence reads: CASSLRQAGTYEQYF. The CDR3 DNA sequence: TGTGCCAGCAGCTTACGCCAAGCGGGAACCTACGAGCAGTACTTC.

In its sample, this clonotype was seen many times. The gene calls are TRBV12-3 or TRBV12-4 and TRBJ1-6, with a tentative D call TRBD1 (5 bases). V was clipped by 3 bases and J by 7 bases, with 10 bases between them. This CDR3 is 14 amino acids long. The CDR3 reads CASSFRGYNSPLHF. The CDR3 DNA reads TGTGCCAGCAGTTTCCGGGGGTACAATTCACCCCTCCACTTT.

This rearrangement joins TRBV7-9 to TRBJ2-7; 10 bases are a match to TRBD2. The V segment lost 3 bases and the J segment 0 bases; nucleotides outside the gene matches: 5. The CDR3 is 16 amino acids. Germline-derived CDR1 and CDR2 are SEHNR and FQNEAQ (reference sequence). CDR3 sequence reads: CASSLGTSAFSYEQYF. In DNA, the CDR3 is TGTGCCAGCAGCTTGGGGACTAGCGCCTTCTCCTACGAGCAGTACTTC.

This chain links TRBV12-3 or TRBV12-4 with TRBJ2-7; 8 bases agree with TRBD1. The J segment lost 2 bases and the V segment lost 4 bases, leaving 7 bases of the junction unmatched. The CDR3 runs to 15 residues. The CDR3 loop is CASSSSTGVPYEQYF. For the CDR3, the DNA is TGTGCCAGCAGTTCCTCGACAGGGGTCCCCTACGAGCAGTACTTC.